This is a list of T cell receptor beta chains from one sample in a study of blood T cell repertoires in COVID-19. Some clones are missing from TCRdb's copy, which holds only in-frame ones; the method was immunoSEQ multiplex PCR. The sample includes around 83,000 clones, around 89% of them seen just once. The material sequenced was peripheral blood. These receptors were obtained from a man between 65 and 80 years old with active or convalescent COVID-19. The CDR3 runs from the conserved cysteine through the conserved F or W. The order of the fields is clone size, V gene, J gene, D gene, CDR3 protein, CDR3 DNA. D genes are given only for firm matches. The size field is filled for only some rows; it gives once, few, many or a size class.

size: -
V: TRBV3-1/TRBV3-2
J: TRBJ2-1
D: TRBD2
CDR3: CASSQDRVRMGGYNEQFF
DNA: TGTGCCAGCAGCCAAGATAGGGTTCGTATGGGAGGGTACAATGAGCAGTTCTTC

size: -
V: TRBV2
J: TRBJ2-5
D: TRBD1
CDR3: CASKQGAGETQYF
DNA: TGTGCCAGCAAACAGGGGGCTGGGGAGACCCAGTACTTC

size: few
V: TRBV2
J: TRBJ2-7
D: -
CDR3: CASKPAPGGLFAEQYF
DNA: TGTGCCAGCAAGCCGGCCCCAGGGGGACTTTTTGCGGAGCAGTACTTC

size: -
V: TRBV5-1
J: TRBJ1-1
D: -
CDR3: CASSLTGTNTEAFF
DNA: TGCGCCAGCAGCTTGACAGGGACGAACACTGAAGCTTTCTTT

size: -
V: TRBV10-3
J: TRBJ1-5
D: -
CDR3: CAISAGVNQPQHF
DNA: TGTGCCATCAGTGCAGGGGTTAATCAGCCCCAGCATTTT

size: -
V: TRBV5-1
J: TRBJ1-5
D: TRBD1
CDR3: CASSDWDREKEIEILAPAF
DNA: TGCGCCAGCAGCGATTGGGACAGGGAAAAAGAAATTGAAATTTTAGCCCCAGCATTT

size: -
V: TRBV29-1
J: TRBJ1-2
D: TRBD1
CDR3: CSAAGTADYGYTF
DNA: TGCAGCGCCGCAGGGACAGCCGACTATGGCTACACCTTC

size: few
V: TRBV19
J: TRBJ2-3
D: TRBD2
CDR3: CASSMLAGSSGVDTQYF
DNA: TGTGCCAGTAGTATGCTAGCGGGGAGCTCGGGGGTAGATACGCAGTATTTT

size: -
V: TRBV6-5
J: TRBJ2-5
D: -
CDR3: CASSYIETQYF
DNA: TGTGCCAGCAGTTATATAGAGACCCAGTACTTC

size: -
V: TRBV6-5
J: TRBJ2-7
D: TRBD2
CDR3: CASRVLAGEDYEQYF
DNA: TGTGCCAGCAGAGTTCTAGCGGGAGAGGACTACGAGCAGTACTTC

size: -
V: TRBV6-2/TRBV6-3
J: TRBJ1-5
D: -
CDR3: CASSQDSSYQPQHF
DNA: TGTGCCAGCAGCCAGGACAGTTCCTATCAGCCCCAGCATTTT

size: -
V: TRBV5-1
J: TRBJ1-1
D: -
CDR3: CASSWTQGTEAFF
DNA: TGCGCCAGCAGCTGGACCCAGGGCACTGAAGCTTTCTTT

size: -
V: TRBV24-1
J: TRBJ1-2
D: -
CDR3: CATQGSDYGYTF
DNA: TGTGCCACCCAGGGGAGCGACTATGGCTACACCTTC

size: -
V: TRBV10-3
J: TRBJ1-5
D: -
CDR3: CAISGGEGNSNQPQHF
DNA: TGTGCCATCAGTGGGGGGGAGGGAAATAGCAATCAGCCCCAGCATTTT

size: once
V: TRBV7-9
J: TRBJ2-5
D: -
CDR3: CASSPGVLEETQYF
DNA: TGTGCCAGCAGCCCCGGGGTGCTGGAAGAGACCCAGTACTTC

size: -
V: TRBV14
J: TRBJ2-1
D: -
CDR3: CASSPLVGSSNEQFF
DNA: TGTGCCAGCAGCCCCCTCGTGGGGAGTTCGAATGAGCAGTTCTTC

size: few
V: TRBV7-9
J: TRBJ1-1
D: -
CDR3: CASSPGSATEAFF
DNA: TGTGCCAGCAGCCCCGGGAGCGCCACTGAAGCTTTCTTT

size: -
V: TRBV25-1
J: TRBJ2-5
D: TRBD2
CDR3: CASSELSVPGGTQYF
DNA: TGTGCCAGCAGTGAATTGTCCGTGCCGGGGGGGACCCAGTACTTC

size: -
V: TRBV28
J: TRBJ1-2
D: TRBD1
CDR3: CASRTGGSGYTF
DNA: TGTGCCAGCAGGACAGGGGGCTCTGGCTACACCTTC

size: -
V: TRBV28
J: TRBJ2-3
D: -
CDR3: CASSQGLDTQYF
DNA: TGTGCCAGCAGCCAGGGGTTAGATACGCAGTATTTT

size: once
V: TRBV19
J: TRBJ1-2
D: TRBD1
CDR3: CASSDRGADYGYTF
DNA: TGTGCCAGTAGTGACAGGGGCGCGGACTATGGCTACACCTTC

size: -
V: TRBV12-3/TRBV12-4
J: TRBJ2-5
D: TRBD2
CDR3: CASRLAGETQYF
DNA: TGTGCCAGCAGACTAGCGGGAGAGACCCAGTACTTC

size: -
V: TRBV5-8
J: TRBJ1-1
D: -
CDR3: CASSSSQRTEAFF
DNA: TGTGCCAGCAGCTCTTCTCAGAGGACTGAAGCTTTCTTT

size: -
V: TRBV5-1
J: TRBJ1-4
D: TRBD1
CDR3: CASSSKAGGNEKLFF
DNA: TGCGCCAGCAGCTCGAAAGCAGGGGGTAATGAAAAACTGTTTTTT

size: -
V: TRBV5-4
J: TRBJ2-1
D: TRBD2
CDR3: CASNLAGSSYNEQFF
DNA: TGTGCCAGCAATTTAGCGGGGAGCTCCTACAATGAGCAGTTCTTC

size: -
V: TRBV2
J: TRBJ2-1
D: TRBD1
CDR3: CASRSGQGAYNEQFF
DNA: TGTGCCAGCAGGTCAGGACAGGGGGCATACAATGAGCAGTTCTTC

size: -
V: TRBV19
J: TRBJ1-5
D: -
CDR3: CASSIDLQVSGNQPQHF
DNA: TGTGCCAGTAGTATCGACCTACAGGTATCGGGCAATCAGCCCCAGCATTTT

size: -
V: TRBV3-1/TRBV3-2
J: TRBJ2-7
D: TRBD1
CDR3: CASSQGRTGEQYF
DNA: TGTGCCAGCAGCCAAGGGCGGACAGGGGAGCAGTACTTC

size: -
V: TRBV27
J: TRBJ2-2
D: TRBD2
CDR3: CASSLWGGSRDTGELFF
DNA: TGTGCCAGCAGTTTATGGGGCGGGAGTCGGGACACCGGGGAGCTGTTTTTT

size: -
V: TRBV13
J: TRBJ2-2
D: TRBD2
CDR3: CASSSTSGSGGELFF
DNA: TGTGCCAGCAGCTCAACTAGCGGTTCTGGCGGGGAGCTGTTTTTT

size: -
V: TRBV5-1
J: TRBJ1-1
D: -
CDR3: CASSVAGGNTEAFF
DNA: TGCGCCAGCAGCGTCGCGGGGGGGAACACTGAAGCTTTCTTT

size: -
V: TRBV6-2/TRBV6-3
J: TRBJ2-5
D: -
CDR3: CASSYGGSQETQYF
DNA: TGTGCCAGCAGTTATGGAGGGTCCCAAGAGACCCAGTACTTC

size: -
V: TRBV2
J: TRBJ2-2
D: TRBD1
CDR3: CASAKDRLHTGELFF
DNA: TGTGCCAGCGCAAAGGACAGGCTCCACACCGGGGAGCTGTTTTTT

size: once
V: TRBV27
J: TRBJ2-5
D: TRBD2
CDR3: CASALAGGYGRETQYF
DNA: TGTGCCAGTGCCCTAGCGGGAGGGTACGGTCGAGAGACCCAGTACTTC

size: -
V: TRBV6-5
J: TRBJ1-1
D: -
CDR3: CATRRGGTEAFF
DNA: TGTGCCACCAGAAGGGGGGGAACTGAAGCTTTCTTT

size: few
V: TRBV2
J: TRBJ1-3
D: -
CDR3: CASTTIGGQTGNTIYF
DNA: TGTGCCAGCACCACAATTGGGGGCCAGACTGGAAACACCATATATTTT

size: -
V: TRBV5-8
J: TRBJ2-1
D: TRBD2
CDR3: CASSSGTSGLNEQFF
DNA: TGTGCCAGCAGCTCCGGGACTAGCGGGTTGAATGAGCAGTTCTTC

size: -
V: TRBV30
J: TRBJ1-5
D: TRBD1
CDR3: CAWSAGQGNQPQHF
DNA: TGTGCCTGGAGCGCGGGACAGGGCAATCAGCCCCAGCATTTT

size: once
V: TRBV18
J: TRBJ1-6
D: -
CDR3: CASSLSDSGEGSPLHF
DNA: TGTGCCAGCTCACTGTCGGACAGTGGTGAAGGTTCACCCCTCCACTTT

size: -
V: TRBV6-1
J: TRBJ1-1
D: -
CDR3: CASSDRSLNTEAFF
DNA: TGTGCCAGCAGTGACAGATCTCTGAACACTGAAGCTTTCTTT

size: -
V: TRBV6-5
J: TRBJ2-2
D: TRBD2
CDR3: CASSWDAGGTGELFF
DNA: TGTGCCAGCAGTTGGGATGCGGGGGGCACCGGGGAGCTGTTTTTT